The 28 T cell receptor beta chains given below trace back to one sample, sequenced in a study of a mutant IDH1 vaccine in newly diagnosed glioma. The sample's time point: week 35, safety follow-up. In the vaccine, a single dose held 300 ug of the mutant IDH1 20-mer peptide, along with topical imiquimod. Sequencing was performed with immunoSEQ multiplex PCR; in TCRdb, only in-frame clones are kept and a portion is missing. The table includes roughly 30,000 clones, roughly 75% detected once. Antigen specificity for these receptors is unknown. The starting material was PBMCs, obtained from a glioma patient whose treatment included an IDH1 peptide vaccine. The receptors were sampled from a woman aged 40 to 49 with glioma.

The genes are TRBV5-4 and TRBJ2-1, with 9 bases identical to TRBD1. The germline CDR1 and CDR2 sequences are SGHNT and YYREEE (reference sequence). The CDR3 runs 14 residues. V dropped 4 bases and J dropped 5; count of bases not matched to a gene: 4. Written as DNA, the CDR3 is TGTGCCAGCAGCCGGGGACAGGGCAACAATGAGCAGTTCTTC. It encodes CASSRGQGNNEQFF.

The V gene is TRBV5-1, the J gene TRBJ2-1; no reliable D call. The CDR3 totals 14 residues. Trimming left V 0 bases short and J 2 bases short, with 6 bases between. The V gene's germline CDR1 is SGHRS and CDR2 YFSETQ. The CDR3 loop is CASSLVAAYNEQFF. DNA of the CDR3: TGCGCCAGCAGCTTGGTGGCAGCCTACAATGAGCAGTTCTTC.

V usage is TRBV29-1 and J usage is TRBJ1-1; perhaps TRBD1 as D (5 bases). V was shortened by 7 bases and J by 0 bases, with 9 bases between the two germline ends. The CDR3 is 12 residues long. Germline loops: CDR1 SQVTM, CDR2 ANQGSEA. This chain's CDR3 is CSAQGMNTEAFF. CDR3 nucleotide sequence: TGCAGCGCGCAGGGCATGAACACTGAAGCTTTCTTT.

V gene TRBV4-2 combines with J gene TRBJ2-5; no firm D call. CDR1 is LGHNA, CDR2 YNFKEQ, per germline. The CDR3 sequence is 12 residues long. Trimming left V 0 bases short and J 5 bases short, with 4 bases between. CDR3 in amino acids: CASSQEGETQYF. Written as DNA, the CDR3 is TGTGCCAGCAGCCAAGAGGGGGAGACCCAGTACTTC.

This chain connects TRBV15 to TRBJ2-1; D ambiguous. Looked up from germline, CDR1 is LNHNV and CDR2 is YYDKDF (reference sequence). V dropped 2 bases and J dropped 13 bases, with 9 bases sitting between them. This CDR3 is built from 11 residues. CDR3 coding DNA: TGTGCCACCAGCAGAAAAGAGCTACAGTTCTTC. Translation: CATSRKELQFF. The variable domain in full, completed from reference TRBV15 and TRBJ2-1, reads DAMVIQNPRYQVTQFGKPVTLSCSQTLNHNVMYWYQQKSSQAPKLLFHYYDKDFNNEADTPDNFQSRRPNTSFCFLDIRSPGLGDTAMYLCATSRKELQFFGPGTRLTVL.

The chain recombines TRBV6-5 with TRBJ2-3; 10 nucleotides align to TRBD2. There are 15 residues in the CDR3. Losses at the gene ends were 1 base for V and 8 bases for J; bases not matched to a gene: 6. Germline V gene sequence: CDR1 MNHEY, CDR2 SVGAGI. The CDR3 DNA follows: TGTGCCAGCAGTTACTTGACTAGCGGGCAGGGTACGCAGTATTTT. Amino acids: CASSYLTSGQGTQYF.

The chain combines TRBV18 with TRBJ1-3, with D unresolved. Per germline, CDR1 KGHSH and CDR2 LQKENI. The CDR3 sequence is 14 residues long. Trimming left V 4 bases short and J 0 bases short, with 7 bases between. In DNA, the CDR3 is TGTGCCAGCTCACGACTGACCTCTGGAAACACCATATATTTT. It encodes CASSRLTSGNTIYF.

The rearrangement links TRBV4-3 to TRBJ2-3, with 9 bases aligning to TRBD2. Germline CDR1 reads LGHNA; CDR2 reads YSLEER. After removal of 0 bases from V and 3 bases from J, the junction contained 4 bases not matched to a gene. This CDR3 is 16 amino acids long. In nucleotides, the CDR3 is TGCGCCAGCAGCCAAGAGCGGGGGGGCGTTACAGATACGCAGTATTTT. It codes for CASSQERGGVTDTQYF.

The V and J genes are TRBV7-9 and TRBJ1-6; 7 nucleotides align to TRBD1. Trimming at V came to 6 bases and at J to 5 bases, leaving 7 bases not matched to a gene. Germline V gives CDR1 SEHNR, CDR2 FQNEAQ (reference sequence). This CDR3 contains 15 residues. CDR3 bases: TGTGCCAGCAGATTTGGGACAGAAGATAATTCACCCCTCCACTTT. Amino acids: CASRFGTEDNSPLHF.

The V and J genes are TRBV7-8 and TRBJ1-5; D unresolved. Germline V gene data show CDR1 as SGHVS and CDR2 as FQNEAQ. With 5 bases removed from V and 0 bases from J, the gap between germline ends came to 17 bases. CDR3 length: 17 amino acids. CDR3 in amino acids: CASSLGRGAYSNQPQHF. In nucleotides, the CDR3 is TGTGCCAGCAGCCTCGGCCGGGGAGCTTATAGCAATCAGCCCCAGCATTTT.

The chain links TRBV6-5 to TRBJ2-7; D not resolved. This CDR3 contains 15 residues. Germline values: CDR1 MNHEY, CDR2 SVGAGI. V shed 4 bases and J shed 2 bases, with 15 bases lying between them. The CDR3 DNA follows: TGTGCCAGCAGTTCCGCTCTAGGCAGCCCCTACGAGCAGTACTTC. Amino acids: CASSSALGSPYEQYF.

The CDR3 nucleotides read TGTGCCACCAGCAGAGAGGGGGGACTGGAGACCCAGTACTTC. This encodes CATSREGGLETQYF. The V call is TRBV15, the J call TRBJ2-5; perhaps TRBD2 as D (6 bases). Trimming pared 0 bases from V and 5 bases from J, leaving 10 bases between. Germline V gene sequence: CDR1 LNHNV, CDR2 YYDKDF (reference sequence). CDR3 length: 14 amino acids.

This clone was picked up one time. This chain uses TRBV18 with TRBJ1-5; D gene ambiguous. CDR1 KGHSH and CDR2 LQKENI come from the germline V gene. CDR3 length: 14 amino acids. V dropped 4 bases and J dropped 0 bases, with 7 bases sitting between them. The CDR3 region has the DNA TGTGCCAGCTCACGGGAGTATAGCAATCAGCCCCAGCATTTT. This gives the protein CASSREYSNQPQHF.

The V call is TRBV9, the J call TRBJ2-7; 9 bases line up with TRBD1. V lost 4 bases, J lost 3 bases, and 8 bases stayed unmatched. Germline V CDR1 and CDR2: SGDLS, YYNGEE. The CDR3 has 15 amino acids. The CDR3 coding sequence is TGTGCCAGCAGCCCCCGGGACAGGGTGGTCTACGAGCAGTACTTC. Translating it yields CASSPRDRVVYEQYF.

CDR3 protein: CASSFGLSSSYNEQFF. The CDR3 nucleotides are TGTGCCAGCAGCTTCGGGCTATCGAGCTCCTACAATGAGCAGTTCTTC. The J gene is TRBJ2-1, the V gene TRBV5-4; unclear D gene. The length of the CDR3 is 16 residues. Trimming removed 2 bases at V and 0 bases at J, with 12 bases between. Germline V CDR1 and CDR2: SGHNT, YYREEE (reference sequence).

The V and J genes are TRBV7-2 and TRBJ1-5, with a weak D call TRBD1 (5 bases). Germline V gene lookup returns CDR1 SGHTA and CDR2 FQGNSA. V was shortened by 5 bases and J by 0 bases, with 11 bases between the two germline ends. This CDR3 is 15 amino acids long. The CDR3 sequence is CASSETVVSNQPQHF. In DNA form, the CDR3 reads TGTGCCAGCAGCGAGACAGTAGTTAGCAATCAGCCCCAGCATTTT. Drawing the rest from reference TRBV7-2 and TRBJ1-5, the complete variable domain is GAGVSQSPSNKVTEKGKDVELRCDPISGHTALYWYRQSLGQGLEFLIYFQGNSAPDKSGLPSDRFSAERTGGSVSTLTIQRTQQEDSAVYLCASSETVVSNQPQHFGDGTRLSIL.

The gene calls are TRBV7-2 and TRBJ1-1; D call uncertain. CDR1 is SGHTA and CDR2 is FQGNSA in the germline V gene. The CDR3 loop spans 13 amino acids. V gave up 5 bases and J gave up 8 bases, with 15 bases separating them. The CDR3 DNA is TGTGCCAGCAGCCCCTACGCCGGGAGGGAAGCTTTCTTT. It translates to CASSPYAGREAFF.

This clone was observed once. The V call is TRBV11-2, the J call TRBJ2-5; 7 bases agree with TRBD2. The J segment lost 2 bases and the V segment lost 5 bases, leaving 8 bases of the junction unmatched. The V gene's germline CDR1 is SGHAT and CDR2 FQNNGV. There are 15 residues in the CDR3. As DNA, the CDR3 is TGTGCCAGCAGCCGGACGGGACTACCTCAAGAGACCCAGTACTTC. It is translated as CASSRTGLPQETQYF.

The J gene is TRBJ1-1, the V gene TRBV5-6; possibly TRBD1 for D (6 bases). The CDR3 runs to 14 residues. Germline CDR1 reads SGHDT; CDR2 reads YYEEEE. The V and J ends lost 4 bases and 2 bases respectively, with 12 bases between them. The DNA for the CDR3 is TGTGCCAGCAGCGACATGACAGGCAACACTGAAGCTTTCTTT. Amino acid sequence: CASSDMTGNTEAFF.

The chain employs TRBV7-9 and TRBJ1-4; D is possibly TRBD1 (6 bases). V was trimmed by 1 base and J by 7 bases, leaving 16 bases between them. The CDR3 contains 16 residues. CDR1 is SEHNR and CDR2 is FQNEAQ in the germline V gene (reference sequence). CDR3: CASSLGATGSLEKLFF. In nucleotides, the CDR3 is TGTGCCAGCAGCTTAGGGGCAACAGGGAGTCTTGAAAAACTGTTTTTT.

The chain recombines TRBV19 with TRBJ2-7; 7 bases are a match to TRBD1. The CDR3 is 15 residues long. With 5 bases clipped from V and 0 bases from J, the junction kept 7 bases outside the gene matches. The germline gives CDR1 LNHDA, CDR2 SQIVND (reference sequence). The CDR3 loop reads CASSPQRGRSYEQYF. CDR3 DNA sequence: TGTGCCAGTAGTCCCCAGAGGGGGCGCTCCTACGAGCAGTACTTC.

For the CDR3, the DNA is TGCGCCAGCAGCCCCGGGACAGGGGGTCTTTCACCCCTCCACTTT. It yields the protein CASSPGTGGLSPLHF. The chain couples TRBV5-1 to TRBJ1-6, with TRBD1 identical over 11 bases. The junction had 6 bases not matched to a gene; V was cut back by 4 bases and J by 9 bases. Per germline, CDR1 SGHRS and CDR2 YFSETQ. CDR3 length: 15 amino acids.

This clone was observed once. The V call is TRBV19, the J call TRBJ2-6; D perhaps matches TRBD1 (5 bases). Germline lookup yields CDR1 LNHDA and CDR2 SQIVND (reference sequence). Trimming stripped 10 bases from V and 0 bases from J, with 7 bases between. The CDR3 has 13 residues. The CDR3 sequence: CATDSSGANVLTF. The CDR3 DNA reads TGTGCCACCGACAGCTCTGGGGCCAACGTCCTGACTTTC.

The chain is built from TRBV7-6 and TRBJ1-3; D is uncertain. Deletions cut 5 bases from V and 1 base from J, with 12 bases between. The CDR3 runs to 15 residues. Per the germline V gene, CDR1 is SGHVS and CDR2 is FNYEAQ. CDR3 amino acids: CASSPLGGSGNTIYF. The CDR3 DNA reads as TGTGCCAGCAGCCCGCTGGGTGGGTCTGGAAACACCATATATTTT.

V gene TRBV19 combines with J gene TRBJ1-2, with D maybe TRBD1 (6 bases). This CDR3 is built from 13 residues. Trimming left V 5 bases short and J 4 bases short, with 11 bases between. Germline V gene sequence: CDR1 LNHDA, CDR2 SQIVND (reference sequence). The CDR3 DNA follows: TGTGCCAGTAGTTCAGGGGACCCCTATGGCTACACCTTC. It yields the protein CASSSGDPYGYTF.

This clone was detected only a few times. The V and J genes are TRBV27 and TRBJ1-1, with a weak D call TRBD1 (6 bases). Between the trimmed V and J ends, which lost 6 bases and 2 bases, there was a span of 13 bases. In germline, CDR1 is MNHEY, CDR2 SMNVEV (reference sequence). The CDR3 runs to 14 residues. The CDR3 DNA follows: TGTGCCAGCAGCCCGGGACAACTAAACACTGAAGCTTTCTTT. Translation: CASSPGQLNTEAFF.

V and J are TRBV9 and TRBJ1-2; D ambiguous. Trimming removed 3 bases at V and 8 bases at J, with 11 bases between. Germline CDR1 is SGDLS and CDR2 is YYNGEE. This CDR3 contains 12 residues. In DNA, the CDR3 is TGTGCCAGCAGCGATGGCTTCGCCGGCTACACCTTC. It is translated as CASSDGFAGYTF.

In its sample, this clone was seen a few times. V gene TRBV14 combines with J gene TRBJ1-1, with D possibly matching TRBD1 (5 bases). Per germline, CDR1 SGHDN and CDR2 FVKESK. The length of the CDR3 is 13 residues. V lost 0 bases to trimming and J lost 7 bases, with 9 bases between them. Written as DNA, the CDR3 is TGTGCCAGCAGCCAAGAGGAGGGGAGTGAAGCTTTCTTT. Encoded protein: CASSQEEGSEAFF. The complete variable domain, with remaining parts taken from reference TRBV14 and TRBJ1-1, reads EAGVTQFPSHSVIEKGQTVTLRCDPISGHDNLYWYRRVMGKEIKFLLHFVKESKQDESGMPNNRFLAERTGGTYSTLKVQPAELEDSGVYFCASSQEEGSEAFFGQGTRLTVV.